This T cell receptor (beta chain) was recovered during a study of T cells in Graves' hyperthyroidism and ophthalmopathy (dated by TCRdb to between 2018 and 2021). As for the study more broadly: Peripheral blood samples were taken at the time of initial diagnosis, prior to any treatment. The 90 or so discovery patients were randomly split 7:3 into training and test sets. TCR Vbeta CDR3 sequencing of 135 peripheral blood samples (43 ophthalmopathy, under 80 hyperthyroidism and approximately 17 progressor patients) is reported in the paper. To identify TCR V-J signatures that set the groups apart, the researchers used a discovery cohort of more than 95 patients, made up of roughly 45 with Graves' ophthalmopathy and 55 to 65 with stable Graves' hyperthyroidism. Prospective prediction of ophthalmopathy was tested in an independent validation cohort of 18 hyperthyroidism patients and 17 patients who later progressed to ophthalmopathy. In about six Graves' hyperthyroidism patients, the study also compared T-cell repertoires from thyroid tissue with T-cell repertoires from blood. Following sampling, methimazole starting at 30 mg daily was given to hyperthyroidism patients, and high-dose intravenous methylprednisolone was given to ophthalmopathy patients. On the study overall, not on this receptor specifically: Sample size was not statistically predetermined, and blinding of investigators to group allocation was not performed. In validation, the model predicted progression to ophthalmopathy with about 71% sensitivity and over 72% specificity, a median of 6.5 months before onset. A model built on a 13 V-J signature distinguished ophthalmopathy from stable hyperthyroidism, reaching 87.88% sensitivity and around 81% specificity in cross-validation and 80%/75% in testing. Most expanded thyroid clonotypes (frequency above 0.001) were also found in blood, which suggests that blood repertoires may mirror thyroid immune responses.

Hyperthyroidism patients were newly diagnosed, with disease duration under 2 months, and aged 18 to 65 years. Patients with uncontrolled infections, other autoimmune diseases, pregnancy or lactation were excluded. Diagnoses were established on the basis of clinical symptoms, serum thyroxine and TRAb, thyroid ultrasound, and orbital computed tomography. Blood from progressor patients was drawn when they were first diagnosed with hyperthyroidism, before any ophthalmopathy symptoms appeared. PBMCs were isolated from about 9.2 ml of fresh peripheral blood by Ficoll-Paque density gradient centrifugation. Patients classed as progressors first received a Graves' hyperthyroidism diagnosis and then went on to develop ophthalmopathy during follow-up. Total RNA was extracted using Trizol reagent, and RNA quality was assessed on an Agilent 2100 Bioanalyzer. The CDR3 covers 14 residues, taking in both the cysteine and the phenylalanine. Left in the record is the CDR3 DNA by itself, 42 bases read in frame from the first base. Trimming removed 6 bases from V and 2 bases from J, leaving 14 bases between the germline ends. The CDR1 and CDR2 encoded by the germline V gene (reference sequence) are DFQATT and SNEGSKA.

As for this clonotype: It lacks a known antigen. No much larger clonotype is one base removed from it; base qualities were not supplied.

The TCR beta CDR3 regions were amplified from the RNA transcripts. The TCR CDR3 was subjected to a first round of RT-PCR using the HTBI primer set and the Qiagen OneStep RT-PCR kit. A second multiplex PCR round built the libraries, followed by size selection and purification. The libraries were sequenced on an Illumina HiSeq2000 using paired-end 100 bp reads. The paper's processing steps were these. SOAPnuke was used to process the raw data, throwing out any read that contained adapters or uncalled bases, had a mean Phred below 15, or lacked an exact constant-primer or identifier match. High-quality paired reads were merged with COPE v1.2.5, and unique nucleotide sequences were defined as clonotypes. MiTCR v1.1 was used to align the clonotypes against IMGT TRBV, TRBD and TRBJ reference segments. The analysis was restricted to V-J combinations with a frequency above 0.0001, which together covered 98% to 99.2% of the repertoires. A TCS score was defined as the ratio between F50 (clonal expansion) and ExV (chaos), using BLOSUM62-based TCRdist between CDR3 peptides within each V-J. Welch's t-statistics and random forest reduced roughly 530 V-J features to 13, which were used in a naive Bayes classifier (R e1071). TCRdb redid the processing of the public reads, applying fastp at Q25 and MiXCR, and retained in-frame beta chains. Each entry merges the rows of one CDR3 protein and shows their most common DNA and genes. TCRdb's processing, not the authors' own work, is the source of the V and J calls. The sample table records approximately 370,000 distinct CDR3 sequences; about 18% of these occur just once. The biggest ten clones account for around 35% of the sample.

The sequenced material came from blood. The sequence came from a woman aged 25 to 39 with Graves' hyperthyroidism that later progressed to Graves' ophthalmopathy. The receptor chain draws on TRBV20-1 and TRBJ1-5; the D gene lacks a confident call. The CDR3 reads CSASSVWGNQPQHF. The DNA reads as follows: TGCAGTGCGAGCTCCGTTTGGGGCAATCAGCCCCAGCATTTT.